Sequencing of this T cell receptor beta chain was carried out in a study of cytomegalovirus exposure and HLA in healthy donors. Study-wide results and limits: It was taken for granted in presence/absence analyses that sequencing depth across donors was roughly uniform.

Of note for this clone: Its antigen is as yet unknown.

PCR was performed using 60 Vbeta and 13 Jbeta primers. Measured with immunoSEQ multiplex PCR; TCRdb has only the in-frame clones, and not every one. The repertoire includes roughly 190,000 clones, 75% to 90% of them detected once, and over 1% sits in the top ten. The specimen sequenced was PBMCs. This TCR derives from a man aged 30 to 39 in good health and CMV-seronegative.

CDR3 sequence (DNA): TGTGCCAGCAGTGGCAGGTCGGGACAGGGTGTAACTTGGACAGATACGCAGTATTTT. Translating it yields CASSGRSGQGVTWTDTQYF. The rearrangement links TRBV2 to TRBJ2-3; 9 bases line up with TRBD1. Losses at the gene ends were 4 bases for V and 3 bases for J; bases not matched to a gene: 17. There are 19 residues in the CDR3. CDR1 is SNHLY, CDR2 FYNNEI, per germline.